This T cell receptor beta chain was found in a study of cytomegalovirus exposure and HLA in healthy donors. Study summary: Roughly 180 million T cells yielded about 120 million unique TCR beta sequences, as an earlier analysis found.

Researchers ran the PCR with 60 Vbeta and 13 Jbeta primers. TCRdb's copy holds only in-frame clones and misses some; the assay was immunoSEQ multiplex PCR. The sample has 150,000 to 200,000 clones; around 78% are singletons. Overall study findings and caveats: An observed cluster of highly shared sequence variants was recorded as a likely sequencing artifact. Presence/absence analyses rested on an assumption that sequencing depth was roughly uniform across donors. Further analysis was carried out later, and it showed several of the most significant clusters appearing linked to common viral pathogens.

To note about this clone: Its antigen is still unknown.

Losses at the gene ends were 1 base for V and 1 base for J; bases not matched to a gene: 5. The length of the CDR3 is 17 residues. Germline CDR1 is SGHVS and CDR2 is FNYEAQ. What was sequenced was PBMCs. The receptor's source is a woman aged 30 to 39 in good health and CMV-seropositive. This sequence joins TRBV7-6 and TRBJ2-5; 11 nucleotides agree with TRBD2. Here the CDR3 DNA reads TGTGCCAGCAGCTTAGAGGCTAGCGGGGGGTTCCAAGAGACCCAGTACTTC. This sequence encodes CASSLEASGGFQETQYF.